This TCR beta chain is from a study of blood T cells in healthy people across ages. Study information: Template switching retrieved approximately one barcoded beta molecule for each two T cells.

This clonotype was detected a few times. Its antigen is unidentified. A second PCR, run for about 6 to 11 cycles, used a sample-barcoded 5' primer plus a J-beta primer mix. TCRdb reprocessed the 5' RACE reads via MiXCR and lists one record per CDR3 protein. Seen here are about 940,000 distinct CDR3 sequences, approximately 49% observed once, and the top ten hold roughly 13%. Germline CDR1 SGDLS, CDR2 YYNGEE. The CDR3 spans 16 residues. V was pared by 3 bases and J by 1 base, with 14 bases between. Isolation recovered at least 6 million PBMCs from every sample. Study-wide results and limits: Per million T cells, TCR beta diversity dropped roughly linearly as age increased.

This sequence joins TRBV9 and TRBJ2-1, with D possibly being TRBD1 or TRBD2 (5 bases each). The receptor was derived from a man aged 25-45 years in good health. The material sequenced was blood. DNA for the CDR3: TGTGCCAGCAGCGATGGGACGGGGTCGTCCTACAATGAGCAGTTCTTC. Protein: CASSDGTGSSYNEQFF.